These 13 T cell receptor beta chains came from one sample sequenced in a study of tumor-infiltrating lymphocytes in primary liver carcinoma. The investigators made TCR beta cDNA from approximately 0.5 ug total RNA, using a constant-region primer. Three nested multiplex PCR rounds of slightly modified ARM-PCR generated TCR beta libraries. A C-beta reverse primer was combined with TRBV1-TRBV30 forward primers in the first two PCR rounds, and each round had approximately 10 cycles. TCRdb reprocessed the multiplex PCR reads with MiXCR, giving one entry per CDR3 protein. The sample carries 310,000 or so distinct CDR3 sequences, approximately 54% recorded once. Unsorted whole blood yielded blood RNA, and germline DNA was extracted as well. The sequencing input was peripheral blood. The receptors here all came from a woman aged 30 to 39 with primary liver carcinoma and hepatitis B virus infection.

This clonotype was observed many times. The genes are TRBV4-2 and TRBJ2-3; TRBD2 matches at 12 bases. Germline assignment: CDR1 LGHNA and CDR2 YNFKEQ. Germline trimming cut 0 bases from V and 4 bases from J; bases unmatched to any gene: 5. The CDR3 is 17 amino acids. As DNA, the CDR3 is TGTGCCAGCAGCCAAGATCCTAGCGGGAGGGGTCCAGATACGCAGTATTTT. It yields the protein CASSQDPSGRGPDTQYF.

The rearrangement links TRBV10-3 to TRBJ2-7; TRBD1 or TRBD2 may be the D gene (6 bases each). Per the germline V gene, CDR1 is ENHRY and CDR2 is SYGVKD. Deletions cut 5 bases from V and 4 bases from J, with 18 bases between. The CDR3 is 15 residues long. The CDR3 nucleotides read TGTGCCATCAGTCCGGAGGGCAGGGGAGTTTACGAGCAGTACTTC. Translation gives CAISPEGRGVYEQYF.

This clonotype was detected a few times. The chain is built from TRBV12-3 or TRBV12-4 and TRBJ1-5; tentatively, D is TRBD1 (5 bases). The V gene lost 6 bases and the J gene lost 7 bases, with 10 bases spanning the gap. The CDR3 spans 12 residues. The CDR3 spells CASSPTEQPQHF. The CDR3 DNA sequence: TGTGCCAGCAGCCCGACAGAACAGCCCCAGCATTTT.

On this clonotype: At one of its ends the junction is not consistent with the germline gene, which may arise from a read error. The chain links TRBV7-8 to TRBJ2-7; unclear D gene. Germline assignment: CDR1 SGHVS and CDR2 FQNEAQ. The CDR3 is made up of 15 amino acids. The CDR3: CPSSLLSLSSYEQYF. Here the CDR3 DNA reads TGTCCCAGCAGCTTATTAAGCCTCTCCTCCTACGAGCAGTACTTC.

The J gene is TRBJ1-5, the V gene TRBV12-3 or TRBV12-4; possibly TRBD1 for D (6 bases). CDR3 length equals 15 residues. Trimming took off 5 bases at V and 11 bases at J, with 22 bases between the two ends. The CDR3 bases are TGTGCCAGCAGTACCACGGACAGCTTCAATCAATCCCAGCATTTT. The encoded protein is CASSTTDSFNQSQHF.

Concerning this clonotype itself: This may be a read error: a much more frequent sequence differs by one nucleotide. The V gene is TRBV12-3 or TRBV12-4, the J gene TRBJ1-5; 7 bases match TRBD1. This CDR3 comprises 12 residues. Germline trimming cut 6 bases from V and 7 bases from J; bases unmatched to any gene: 3. The CDR3 here is CASSTGEQPQHF. The CDR3 DNA reads as TGTGCCAGCAGCACAGGGGAACAGCCCCAGCATTTT.

This clonotype was picked up many times. The chain carries TRBV5-5 and TRBJ2-1; D is perhaps TRBD1 (5 bases). Germline loops: CDR1 SGHKS, CDR2 YYEKEE (reference sequence). V shed 2 bases and J shed 4 bases, with 13 bases lying between them. The CDR3 loop spans 15 amino acids. CDR3 DNA sequence: TGTGCCAGCAGCTTCTACCAGGGTTTTTACAATGAGCAGTTCTTC. Translating gives CASSFYQGFYNEQFF. The variable domain in full, completed from reference TRBV5-5 and TRBJ2-1, reads DAGVTQSPTHLIKTRGQQVTLRCSPISGHKSVSWYQQVLGQGPQFIFQYYEKEERGRGNFPDRFSARQFPNYSSELNVNALLLGDSALYLCASSFYQGFYNEQFFGPGTRLTVL.

This clonotype was detected a few times. The V gene is TRBV12-3 or TRBV12-4, the J gene TRBJ1-1; 7 bases map to TRBD1. The CDR3 runs to 14 residues. With V trimmed by 6 bases and J by 4 bases, 8 bases remained unmatched. CDR3 residues: CASSKDRVGTEAFF. Written as DNA, the CDR3 is TGTGCCAGCAGCAAAGACAGGGTAGGCACTGAAGCTTTCTTT.

This clonotype was recorded once. This may be a read error: a much more frequent sequence differs by one nucleotide. J is TRBJ2-3 and V is TRBV14; the D gene is possibly TRBD2 (5 bases). This CDR3 is 16 amino acids long. Germline V gene data show CDR1 as SGHDN and CDR2 as FVKESK. V was clipped by 4 bases and J by 2 bases, with 16 bases between them. The CDR3 DNA reads TGTGCCAGCAGCCCCGGGAAGCGCCTCAACACAGATACGCAGTATTTT. It specifies CASSPGKRLNTDTQYF.

Note on this clonotype: An end of the junction does not agree with germline; a read error may underlie this. The V call is TRBV11-1, the J call TRBJ2-1, with D maybe TRBD2 (6 bases). The CDR3 loop spans 15 amino acids. Germline CDR1 and CDR2: SGHAT and FQDESV (reference sequence). CDR3: CASSFSTGAYKEQFF. The CDR3 DNA reads as TGTGCCAGCAGCTTTTCGACGGGAGCATACAAAGAGCAGTTCTTC.

This clonotype has a single count. Being one base from a much bigger clone, this may be a read error. V and J are TRBV14 and TRBJ1-1, with TRBD1 matching over 10 bases. Per the germline V gene, CDR1 is SGHDN and CDR2 is FVKESK. The CDR3 is 13 residues long. V shed 6 bases, J shed 4 bases, and the junction held 2 bases outside the gene matches. CDR3 DNA sequence: TGTGCCAGCAGGGGACAGGGGATCACTGAAGCTTTCTTT. Its protein product is CASRGQGITEAFF.

A note on this clonotype: A read error may explain this, as a much larger clone is one base away. The gene calls are TRBV11-2 and TRBJ1-3, with D perhaps TRBD1 (5 bases). The V end was cut by 5 bases, the J end by 2 bases, with 16 bases between. The CDR3 is made up of 16 amino acids. Germline CDR1 is SGHAT and CDR2 is FQNNGV. Here the CDR3 DNA reads TGTGCCAGCAGCGCCCATCGACAGATCCCTGGAAACACCATATATTTT. Translated, it gives CASSAHRQIPGNTIYF.

The genes are TRBV28 and TRBJ2-5; D is perhaps TRBD1 (5 bases). Germline CDR1 and CDR2: MDHEN and SYDVKM. The CDR3 runs to 13 residues. V was cut by 8 bases and J by 3 bases, with 13 bases left in between. The CDR3 loop is CASHRQNEETQYF. The CDR3 region has the DNA TGTGCCAGCCATAGACAGAACGAAGAGACCCAGTACTTC.